This T cell receptor beta chain comes out of a study of cytomegalovirus exposure and HLA in healthy donors. Study-wide results and limits: Data from an earlier analysis indicated that most TCR beta V segments were productive either about 87% or about 30% of the time.

With regard to this clone: Its antigen is unidentified.

Each donor's status was that of a healthy bone marrow donor. A multiplex PCR was run with 60 Vbeta primers and 13 Jbeta primers. Using immunoSEQ multiplex PCR, the repertoire was profiled, and TCRdb retains in-frame clones only, with some absent. Here the sample spans roughly 170,000 clones, 84% being singletons. The V gene lost 0 bases and the J gene lost 5 bases, with 13 bases spanning the gap. The germline gives CDR1 KGHSH, CDR2 LQKENI. This CDR3 spans 16 amino acids. The gene calls are TRBV18 and TRBJ1-4; a weak D match, TRBD1 (6 bases). The TCR was taken from a man younger than 45 in good health and CMV-seronegative. Sequences were obtained from PBMCs. The CDR3 bases are TGTGCCAGCTCACCACCGGGAGACAGGTCAAATGAAAAACTGTTTTTT. It encodes CASSPPGDRSNEKLFF.